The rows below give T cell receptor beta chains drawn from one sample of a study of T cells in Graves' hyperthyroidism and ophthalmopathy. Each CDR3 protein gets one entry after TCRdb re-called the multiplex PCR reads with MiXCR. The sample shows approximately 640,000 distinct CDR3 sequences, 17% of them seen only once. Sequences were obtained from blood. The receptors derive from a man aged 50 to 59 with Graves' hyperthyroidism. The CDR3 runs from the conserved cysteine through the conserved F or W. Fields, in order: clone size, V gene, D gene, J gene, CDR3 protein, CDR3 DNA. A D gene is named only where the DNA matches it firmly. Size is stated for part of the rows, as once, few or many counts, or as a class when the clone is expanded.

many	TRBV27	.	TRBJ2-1	CASSSIAEEQFF	TGTGCCAGCAGTTCCATAGCGGAAGAGCAGTTCTTC
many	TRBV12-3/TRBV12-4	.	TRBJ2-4	CASKRLVDSDIQYF	TGTGCCAGCAAACGCCTGGTTGATTCGGACATTCAGTACTTC
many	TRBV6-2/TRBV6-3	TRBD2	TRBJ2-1	CASSYSLAGSYNEQFF	TGTGCCAGCAGTTACTCTCTAGCGGGAAGCTACAATGAGCAGTTCTTC
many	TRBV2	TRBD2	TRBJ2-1	CASSPGLAVSSYNEQFF	TGTGCCAGCAGTCCGGGACTAGCGGTTAGCTCCTACAATGAGCAGTTCTTC
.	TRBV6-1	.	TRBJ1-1	CASSEVEEGTEAFF	TGTGCCAGCAGTGAAGTTGAGGAGGGCACTGAAGCTTTCTTT
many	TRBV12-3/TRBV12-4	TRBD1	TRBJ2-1	CASSQTQWDSDNEQFF	TGTGCCAGCAGTCAAACGCAATGGGACAGCGACAATGAGCAGTTCTTC
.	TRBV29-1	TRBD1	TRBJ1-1	CSAAKGQGGTEAFF	TGCAGCGCGGCTAAGGGACAGGGTGGCACTGAAGCTTTCTTT
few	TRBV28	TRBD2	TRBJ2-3	CASSVAGGPTDTQYF	TGTGCCAGCAGCGTCGCGGGAGGGCCCACAGATACGCAGTATTTT
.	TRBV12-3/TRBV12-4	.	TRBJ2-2	CASSLERRARCAGELFF	TGTGCCAGCAGTTTAGAACGCAGGGCACGATGCGCCGGGGAGCTGTTTTTT
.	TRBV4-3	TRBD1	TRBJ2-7	CASSQVGDRAYEQYF	TGCGCCAGCAGCCAAGTGGGGGACAGAGCCTACGAGCAGTACTTC
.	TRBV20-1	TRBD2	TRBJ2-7	CSARDFAGDYEQYF	TGCAGTGCTAGAGATTTCGCGGGGGACTACGAGCAGTACTTC
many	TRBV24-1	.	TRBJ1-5	CATSDNPNQPQHF	TGTGCCACCAGCGACAATCCCAATCAGCCCCAGCATTTT
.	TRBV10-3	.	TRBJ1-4	CAISEGYATNEKLFF	TGTGCCATCAGTGAGGGGTACGCAACTAATGAAAAACTGTTTTTT
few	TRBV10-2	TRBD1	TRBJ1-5	CASRVTGASNQPQHF	TGCGCCAGCAGGGTGACAGGGGCAAGCAATCAGCCCCAGCATTTT
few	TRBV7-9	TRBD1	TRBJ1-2	CASSIGQGAYGYTF	TGTGCCAGCAGCATCGGACAGGGGGCTTACGGCTACACCTTC
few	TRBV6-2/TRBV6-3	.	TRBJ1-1	CASSYMRGADTEAFF	TGTGCCAGCAGTTATATGAGGGGAGCTGACACTGAAGCTTTCTTT
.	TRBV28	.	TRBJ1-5	CASSMKGSGNQPQHF	TGTGCCAGCAGTATGAAGGGCTCCGGCAATCAGCCCCAGCATTTT
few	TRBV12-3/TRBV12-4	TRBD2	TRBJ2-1	CASSPGTSKSNEQFF	TGTGCCAGCAGTCCCGGGACTAGCAAATCCAATGAGCAGTTCTTC
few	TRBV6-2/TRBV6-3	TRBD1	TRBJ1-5	CASSYYPGQGENQPQHF	TGTGCCAGCAGTTACTACCCCGGACAGGGCGAGAATCAGCCCCAGCATTTT
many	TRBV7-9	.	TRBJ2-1	CASGSQNEQFF	TGTGCCAGCGGGTCCCAAAATGAGCAGTTCTTC
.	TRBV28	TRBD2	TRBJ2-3	CASSLLRSGMGTDTQYF	TGTGCCAGCAGTTTGCTCCGTAGCGGGATGGGCACAGATACGCAGTATTTT
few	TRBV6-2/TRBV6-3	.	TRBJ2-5	CASRRRVQETQYF	TGTGCCAGCAGGCGCAGGGTCCAAGAGACCCAGTACTTC
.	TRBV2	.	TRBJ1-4	CATGAGHSNEKLFF	TGTGCCACAGGGGCGGGACACTCTAATGAAAAACTGTTTTTT
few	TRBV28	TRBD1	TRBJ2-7	CASSPGTADTYEQYF	TGTGCCAGCAGTCCCGGGACAGCAGATACTTACGAGCAGTACTTC
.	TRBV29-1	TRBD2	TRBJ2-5	CSVALSGRAGETQYF	TGCAGCGTTGCGCTTAGCGGGAGGGCCGGGGAGACCCAGTACTTC